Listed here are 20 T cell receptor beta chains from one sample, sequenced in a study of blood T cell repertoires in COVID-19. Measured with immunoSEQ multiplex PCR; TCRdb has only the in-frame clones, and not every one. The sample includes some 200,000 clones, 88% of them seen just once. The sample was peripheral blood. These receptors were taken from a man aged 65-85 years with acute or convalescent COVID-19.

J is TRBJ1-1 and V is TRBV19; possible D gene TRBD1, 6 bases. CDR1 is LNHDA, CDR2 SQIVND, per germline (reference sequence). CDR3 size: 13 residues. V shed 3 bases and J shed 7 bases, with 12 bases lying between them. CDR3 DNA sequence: TGTGCCAGTAGTATTGGACAGTTTCTTGAAGCTTTCTTT. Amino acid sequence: CASSIGQFLEAFF.

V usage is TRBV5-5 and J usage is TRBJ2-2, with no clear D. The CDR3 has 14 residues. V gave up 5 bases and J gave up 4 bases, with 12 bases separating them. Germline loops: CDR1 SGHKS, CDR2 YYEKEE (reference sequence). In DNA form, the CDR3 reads TGTGCCAGCAGACGAGAAGCAAGCACCGGGGAGCTGTTTTTT. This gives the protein CASRREASTGELFF.

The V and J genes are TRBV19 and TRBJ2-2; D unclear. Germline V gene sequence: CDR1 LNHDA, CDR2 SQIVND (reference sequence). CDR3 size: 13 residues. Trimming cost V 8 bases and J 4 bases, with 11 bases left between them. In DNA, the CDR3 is TGTGCCAGTGGAGACCTGGGCACCGGGGAGCTGTTTTTT. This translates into CASGDLGTGELFF.

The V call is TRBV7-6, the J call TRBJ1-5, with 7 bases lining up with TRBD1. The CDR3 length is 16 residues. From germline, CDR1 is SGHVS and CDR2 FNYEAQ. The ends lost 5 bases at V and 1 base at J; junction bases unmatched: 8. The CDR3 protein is CASSPGTAESNQPQHF. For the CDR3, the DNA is TGTGCCAGCAGCCCAGGGACAGCGGAGAGCAATCAGCCCCAGCATTTT.

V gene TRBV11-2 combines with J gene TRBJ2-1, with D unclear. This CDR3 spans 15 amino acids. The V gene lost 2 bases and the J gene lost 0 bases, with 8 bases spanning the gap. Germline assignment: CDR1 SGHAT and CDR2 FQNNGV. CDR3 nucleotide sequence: TGTGCCAGCAGCTTATCGTCGAGCTCCTACAATGAGCAGTTCTTC. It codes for CASSLSSSSYNEQFF. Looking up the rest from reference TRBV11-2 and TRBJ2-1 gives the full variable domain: EAGVAQSPRYKIIEKRQSVAFWCNPISGHATLYWYQQILGQGPKLLIQFQNNGVVDDSQLPKDRFSAERLKGVDSTLKIQPAKLEDSAVYLCASSLSSSSYNEQFFGPGTRLTVL.

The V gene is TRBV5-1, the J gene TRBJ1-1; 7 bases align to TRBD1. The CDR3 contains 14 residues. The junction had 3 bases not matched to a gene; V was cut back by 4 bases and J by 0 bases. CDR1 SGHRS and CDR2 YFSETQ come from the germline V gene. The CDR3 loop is CASSEGQLNTEAFF. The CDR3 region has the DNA TGCGCCAGCAGCGAGGGACAGCTGAACACTGAAGCTTTCTTT.

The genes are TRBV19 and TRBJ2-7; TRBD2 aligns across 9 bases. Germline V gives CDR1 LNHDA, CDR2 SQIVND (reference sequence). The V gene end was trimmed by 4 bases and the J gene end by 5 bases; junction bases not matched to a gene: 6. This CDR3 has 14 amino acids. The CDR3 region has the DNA TGTGCCAGTAGTACAGAGGGACTAGCAAACGAGCAGTACTTC. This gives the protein CASSTEGLANEQYF.

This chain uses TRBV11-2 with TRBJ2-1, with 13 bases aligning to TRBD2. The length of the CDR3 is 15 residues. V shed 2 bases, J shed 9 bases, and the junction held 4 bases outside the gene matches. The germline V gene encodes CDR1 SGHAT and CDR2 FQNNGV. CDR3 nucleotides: TGTGCCAGCAGCTTAACTAGCGGGAGGGACGGTGAGCAGTTCTTC. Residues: CASSLTSGRDGEQFF.

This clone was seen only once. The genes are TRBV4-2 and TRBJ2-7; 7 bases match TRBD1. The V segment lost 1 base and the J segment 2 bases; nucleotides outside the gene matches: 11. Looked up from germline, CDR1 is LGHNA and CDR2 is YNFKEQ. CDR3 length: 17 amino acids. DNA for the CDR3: TGTGCCAGCAGCCAAGGCTCCCGCCAGGGGGTCGCCTACGAGCAGTACTTC. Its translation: CASSQGSRQGVAYEQYF.

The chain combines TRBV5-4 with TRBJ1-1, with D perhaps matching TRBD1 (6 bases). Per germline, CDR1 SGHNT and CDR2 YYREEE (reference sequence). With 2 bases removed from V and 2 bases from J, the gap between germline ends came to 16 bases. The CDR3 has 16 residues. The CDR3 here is CASSLTGTIINTEAFF. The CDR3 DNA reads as TGTGCCAGCAGCTTAACAGGGACAATAATAAACACTGAAGCTTTCTTT.

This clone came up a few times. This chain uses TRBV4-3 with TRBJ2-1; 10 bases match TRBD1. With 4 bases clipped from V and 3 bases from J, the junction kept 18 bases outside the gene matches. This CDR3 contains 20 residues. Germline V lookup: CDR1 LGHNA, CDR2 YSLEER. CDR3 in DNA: TGCGCCAGCAGCCGTATTTGGACAGGGGGTTTGCCAGGGAACTACAATGAGCAGTTCTTC. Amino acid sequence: CASSRIWTGGLPGNYNEQFF.

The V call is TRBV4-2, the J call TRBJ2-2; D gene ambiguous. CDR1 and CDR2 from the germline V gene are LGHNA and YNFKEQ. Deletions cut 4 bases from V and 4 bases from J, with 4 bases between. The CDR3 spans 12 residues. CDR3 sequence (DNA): TGTGCCAGCAGCCGACTCACCGGGGAGCTGTTTTTT. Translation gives CASSRLTGELFF.

CDR3 bases: TGTGCCAGCAGTCTGCAGGGGCCTAGATCCTACGAGCAGTACTTC. Protein product: CASSLQGPRSYEQYF. The rearrangement links TRBV28 to TRBJ2-7; possibly TRBD1 for D (6 bases). The CDR3 extends over 15 amino acids. Trimming took 5 bases from V and 1 from J, leaving 15 bases between them. CDR1 and CDR2 from the germline V gene are MDHEN and SYDVKM.

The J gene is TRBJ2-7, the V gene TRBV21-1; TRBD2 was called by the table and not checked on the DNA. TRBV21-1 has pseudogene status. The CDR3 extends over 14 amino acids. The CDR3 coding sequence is TGTGCCAGCAGCCCGCGGGGACGGGACTACGAGCAGTACTTC. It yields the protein CASSPRGRDYEQYF.

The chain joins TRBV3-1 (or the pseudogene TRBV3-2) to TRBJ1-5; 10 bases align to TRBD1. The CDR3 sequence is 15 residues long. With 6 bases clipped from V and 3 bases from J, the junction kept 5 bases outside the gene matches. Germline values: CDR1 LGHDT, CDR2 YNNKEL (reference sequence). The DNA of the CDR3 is TGTGCCAGCAGTCTGACAGGGGGCAACAATCAGCCCCAGCATTTT. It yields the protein CASSLTGGNNQPQHF.

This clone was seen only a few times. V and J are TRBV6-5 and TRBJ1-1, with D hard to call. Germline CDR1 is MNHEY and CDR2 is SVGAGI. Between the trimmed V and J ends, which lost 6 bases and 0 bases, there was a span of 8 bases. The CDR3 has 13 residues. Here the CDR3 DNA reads TGTGCCAGCAGCCGGACTCTGAACACTGAAGCTTTCTTT. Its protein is CASSRTLNTEAFF.

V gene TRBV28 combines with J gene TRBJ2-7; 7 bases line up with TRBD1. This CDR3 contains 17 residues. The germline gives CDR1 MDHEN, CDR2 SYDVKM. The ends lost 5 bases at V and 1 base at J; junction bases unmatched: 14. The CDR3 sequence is CASSKPPDRANSYEQYF. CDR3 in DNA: TGTGCCAGCAGTAAACCCCCAGACAGGGCAAATTCCTACGAGCAGTACTTC.

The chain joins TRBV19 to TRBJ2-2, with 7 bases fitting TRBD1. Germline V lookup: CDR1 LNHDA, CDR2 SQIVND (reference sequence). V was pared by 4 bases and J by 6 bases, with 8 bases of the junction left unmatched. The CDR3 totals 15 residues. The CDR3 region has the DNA TGTGCCAGTAGTAAATATGGACAGGTCGCCGGGGAGCTGTTTTTT. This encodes CASSKYGQVAGELFF.

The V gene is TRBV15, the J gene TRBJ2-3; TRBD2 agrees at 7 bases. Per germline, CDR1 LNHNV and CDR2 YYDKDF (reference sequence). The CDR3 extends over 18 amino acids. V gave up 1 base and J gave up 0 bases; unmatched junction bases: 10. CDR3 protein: CATSRGPEMRGSTDTQYF. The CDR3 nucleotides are TGTGCCACCAGCAGAGGCCCCGAGATGCGGGGGAGCACAGATACGCAGTATTTT.

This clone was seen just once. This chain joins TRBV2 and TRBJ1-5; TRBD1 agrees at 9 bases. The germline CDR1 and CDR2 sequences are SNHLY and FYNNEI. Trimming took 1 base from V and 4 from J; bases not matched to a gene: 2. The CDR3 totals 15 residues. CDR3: CASSEEGTGNQPQHF. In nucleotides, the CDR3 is TGTGCCAGCAGTGAAGAGGGGACAGGGAATCAGCCCCAGCATTTT.